These 10 T cell receptor beta chains originate from one sample sequenced in a study of identical twins. One entry per CDR3 protein, called by TCRdb with MiXCR from the 5' RACE reads. The sample carries around 510,000 distinct CDR3 sequences, over 11% recorded once. These sequences were also reported in another study, on yellow fever vaccine responses in identical twins.

The specimen was CD4+ T cells sorted from blood. All receptors derive from a young woman in good health.

V and J are TRBV6-2 or TRBV6-3 and TRBJ2-3; unclear D gene. V was clipped by 7 bases and J by 9 bases, with 14 bases between them. Germline V gene sequence: CDR1 MNHEY, CDR2 SVGEGT. This CDR3 is 12 amino acids long. CDR3: CASTTNAGTQYF. In DNA, the CDR3 is TGTGCCAGCACCACGAACGCCGGGACGCAGTATTTT.

This clonotype was observed a handful of times. The chain joins TRBV15 to TRBJ2-7; D remains unclear. In germline, CDR1 is LNHNV, CDR2 YYDKDF (reference sequence). V lost 1 base and J 6 bases, leaving 19 bases between the germline ends. The CDR3 sequence is 16 residues long. The CDR3 DNA reads TGTGCCACCAGCAGAGGGGCAAAAGGATTTCCTTCCGAGCAGTACTTC. As protein: CATSRGAKGFPSEQYF.

The genes are TRBV6-1 and TRBJ1-2, with 8 bases matching TRBD1. The J segment lost 2 bases and the V segment lost 5 bases, leaving 7 bases of the junction unmatched. Germline CDR1 reads MNHNS; CDR2 reads SASEGT. The CDR3 loop spans 15 amino acids. The CDR3 sequence: CASSRTWTGNYGYTF. The CDR3 nucleotides are TGTGCCAGCAGTAGAACCTGGACAGGGAACTATGGCTACACCTTC.

V gene TRBV20-1 combines with J gene TRBJ1-5, with D tentatively TRBD1 (6 bases). The CDR3 has 13 amino acids. Per the germline V gene, CDR1 is DFQATT and CDR2 is SNEGSKA (reference sequence). Trimming removed 1 base from V and 11 bases from J, with 15 bases in between. The CDR3 DNA is TGCAGTGCTAGAGCGACAGCAACAGGGTCCCAGCATTTT. Amino acid sequence: CSARATATGSQHF.

As DNA, the CDR3 is TGTGCCAGCAGCTTATCGCGGGGGGGTTTCCGTGAGCAGTTCTTC. This encodes CASSLSRGGFREQFF. The gene calls are TRBV7-2 and TRBJ2-1; 9 nucleotides align to TRBD2. With V trimmed by 2 bases and J by 9 bases, 8 bases remained unmatched. CDR1 SGHTA and CDR2 FQGNSA come from the germline V gene. The CDR3 has 15 residues.

This chain connects TRBV20-1 to TRBJ2-5; 7 nucleotides agree with TRBD2. The CDR3 spans 15 residues. The ends lost 7 bases at V and 0 bases at J; junction bases unmatched: 11. Germline V gives CDR1 DFQATT, CDR2 SNEGSKA (reference sequence). DNA for the CDR3: TGCAGTGGTCGGAAGCGGGATAAATACCAAGAGACCCAGTACTTC. It yields the protein CSGRKRDKYQETQYF.

The chain is built from TRBV14 and TRBJ2-1; the D gene is possibly TRBD1 (6 bases). Germline V CDR1 and CDR2: SGHDN, FVKESK. This CDR3 region has 17 residues. Deletions cut 0 bases from V and 3 bases from J, with 15 bases between. CDR3 loop: CASSQDPDRGYYNEQFF. The CDR3, as DNA: TGTGCCAGCAGCCAAGATCCGGACAGAGGCTACTACAATGAGCAGTTCTTC.

The J gene is TRBJ2-7, the V gene TRBV5-1; perhaps TRBD2 as D (5 bases). The CDR3 runs 11 residues. The germline V and J ends were trimmed by 6 bases and 6 bases, with 10 bases remaining between them. CDR1 and CDR2 from the germline V gene are SGHRS and YFSETQ. The DNA of the CDR3 is TGCGCCAGCACCCCGGGGAGCGAGCAGTACTTC. Amino acids: CASTPGSEQYF.

This clonotype was observed a handful of times. V usage is TRBV20-1 and J usage is TRBJ2-7; possible D gene TRBD1, 5 bases. The CDR3 consists of 14 residues. CDR1 is DFQATT and CDR2 is SNEGSKA in the germline V gene (reference sequence). The V gene lost 6 bases and the J gene lost 9 bases, with 24 bases spanning the gap. CDR3 DNA: TGCAGTGCAGACGGCAGCAGGGTTGCTATGGTGCAGTACTTC. It encodes CSADGSRVAMVQYF.

This clonotype was detected only a few times. V and J are TRBV5-1 and TRBJ2-7; 8 bases agree with TRBD1. V trimming: 3 bases; J trimming: 8 bases; junction bases outside the gene matches: 4. The germline gives CDR1 SGHRS, CDR2 YFSETQ. The CDR3 has 12 residues. In nucleotides, the CDR3 is TGCGCCAGCAGCTCACCAGGGGGCCAGCAGTACTTC. Its translation: CASSSPGGQQYF.